This T cell receptor beta chain was retrieved from a study of blood T cell repertoires in COVID-19. The table came from immunoSEQ multiplex PCR; TCRdb's copy has only in-frame clones and leaves some out. Among 84,000 or so clones listed, 87% were seen once. The sequencing sample was made of peripheral blood. This TCR derives from a man between 60 and 75 years old with acute or convalescent COVID-19.

For the CDR3, the DNA is TGTGCCTGGACCGGGACAGGGACCGAGCAGTACTTC. Amino acids: CAWTGTGTEQYF. The chain combines TRBV30 with TRBJ2-7; 9 bases are a match to TRBD1. The CDR3 has 12 amino acids. V trimming: 4 bases; J trimming: 6 bases; junction bases outside the gene matches: 4. In germline, CDR1 is GTSNPN, CDR2 SVGIG (reference sequence). The full variable domain, in which reference TRBV30 and TRBJ2-7 provide the parts outside the CDR3, is SQTIHQWPATLVQPVGSPLSLECTVEGTSNPNLYWYRQAAGRGLQLLFYSVGIGQISSEVPQNLSASRPQDRQFILSSKKLLLSDSGFYLCAWTGTGTEQYFGPGTRLTVT.